This is a list of T cell receptor beta chains from one sample in a study of PD-1 blockade in classical Hodgkin lymphoma. Clones were read by immunoSEQ multiplex PCR, and TCRdb kept only the in-frame ones, dropping some. The data show some 150,000 clones, 78% seen once. The sample consisted of peripheral blood mononuclear cells (PBMCs), taken before the second cycle of nivolumab. The receptors were gathered from a human donor with classical Hodgkin lymphoma. CDR3s include the opening cysteine and the closing phenylalanine or tryptophan. A D gene is named only where the DNA matches it firmly. The size field is filled for only some rows; it gives once, few, many or a size class.

j_gene | v_gene | abundance | d_gene | CDR3aa | CDR3nt
TRBJ2-3 | TRBV6-5 | - | - | CASSRGEASTDTQYF | TGTGCCAGCAGCCGCGGGGAGGCCAGCACAGATACGCAGTATTTT
TRBJ2-7 | TRBV2 | few | - | CASSPDYEQYF | TGTGCCAGCAGTCCGGACTACGAGCAGTACTTC
TRBJ1-1 | TRBV6-1 | - | - | CASSFGGASNTEAFF | TGTGCCAGCAGTTTTGGGGGCGCGTCGAACACTGAAGCTTTCTTT
TRBJ2-1 | TRBV10-3 | few | TRBD1 | CAISETTGGGEQFF | TGTGCCATCAGTGAGACAACAGGGGGCGGTGAGCAGTTCTTC
TRBJ2-3 | TRBV27 | - | TRBD2 | CASSGGGGLAGADTQYF | TGTGCCAGCAGTGGGGGCGGGGGGCTAGCGGGAGCGGATACGCAGTATTTT
TRBJ2-3 | TRBV18 | few | - | CASSQPDTQYF | TGTGCCAGCTCACAGCCAGATACGCAGTATTTT
TRBJ1-6 | TRBV14 | once | - | CASSLQGGGYNSPLHF | TGTGCCAGCAGCCTACAGGGTGGGGGTTATAATTCACCCCTCCACTTT
TRBJ2-1 | TRBV5-8 | - | TRBD2 | CASSFFTGTNYNEQFF | TGTGCCAGCAGCTTTTTTACCGGGACTAACTACAATGAGCAGTTCTTC
TRBJ2-2 | TRBV5-6 | once | - | CASSPRTPGELFF | TGTGCCAGCAGCCCCCGTACCCCCGGGGAGCTGTTTTTT
TRBJ2-5 | TRBV5-1 | - | - | CASSPGGLQETQYF | TGCGCCAGCAGCCCCGGCGGCCTACAAGAGACCCAGTACTTC
TRBJ1-2 | TRBV10-3 | - | - | CAISESNFGYTF | TGTGCCATCAGTGAGTCGAATTTTGGCTACACCTTC
TRBJ2-2 | TRBV27 | - | TRBD1 | CASRRTGAQNTGELFF | TGTGCCAGCAGGCGGACAGGGGCGCAGAACACCGGGGAGCTGTTTTTT
TRBJ1-1 | TRBV7-9 | few | - | CASSQRGSGPEAFF | TGTGCCAGCAGCCAGAGGGGGTCCGGACCTGAAGCTTTCTTT
TRBJ2-7 | TRBV6-5 | - | - | CASSYVGGRYEQYF | TGTGCCAGCAGTTACGTGGGGGGCCGGTACGAGCAGTACTTC
TRBJ2-7 | TRBV6-5 | - | TRBD2 | CASKLAGGMSYEQYF | TGTGCCAGCAAGCTAGCGGGAGGGATGTCCTACGAGCAGTACTTC
TRBJ2-3 | TRBV13 | - | TRBD1 | CASSLAPGQGLGTQYF | TGTGCCAGCAGCTTAGCTCCGGGACAGGGTTTGGGTACGCAGTATTTT
TRBJ1-5 | TRBV6-5 | - | - | CASSYKAGPGQPQHF | TGTGCCAGCAGTTACAAGGCGGGGCCCGGTCAGCCCCAGCATTTT
TRBJ2-4 | TRBV6-5 | - | - | CASSRHPENIQYF | TGTGCCAGCAGCCGACACCCCGAGAACATTCAGTACTTC
TRBJ1-2 | TRBV4-1 | few | - | CASSQDGHHYTF | TGCGCCAGCAGCCAAGATGGACATCACTACACCTTC
TRBJ1-2 | TRBV6-6 | - | - | CASSYSRTEAYGYTF | TGTGCCAGCAGTTACTCGCGGACAGAGGCCTATGGCTACACCTTC
TRBJ1-5 | TRBV18 | - | - | CASSRGPERQPQHF | TGTGCCAGCTCAAGGGGCCCGGAGCGACAGCCCCAGCATTTT
TRBJ2-5 | TRBV11-2 | once | - | CASSFDSQETQYF | TGTGCCAGCAGCTTTGACTCTCAAGAGACCCAGTACTTC
TRBJ2-5 | TRBV10-3 | - | - | CAISELKETQYF | TGTGCCATCAGTGAATTAAAAGAGACCCAGTACTTC
TRBJ2-1 | TRBV4-1 | - | TRBD2 | CASSRTSGYNEQFF | TGCGCCAGCAGTCGGACTAGCGGTTACAATGAGCAGTTCTTC
TRBJ1-1 | TRBV11-3 | - | - | CASSRRLNTEAFF | TGTGCCAGCAGCCGCCGTCTTAACACTGAAGCTTTCTTT
TRBJ2-3 | TRBV9 | once | TRBD1 | CASSEQGFDTQYF | TGTGCCAGCAGCGAACAGGGGTTCGATACGCAGTATTTT
TRBJ2-1 | TRBV7-6 | few | TRBD2 | CASSLGGLAGINEQFF | TGTGCCAGCAGCTTAGGAGGCCTAGCGGGTATCAATGAGCAGTTCTTC
TRBJ2-7 | TRBV28 | - | - | CASSFGQARLGFEQYF | TGTGCCAGCAGTTTCGGGCAGGCCCGCCTTGGCTTCGAGCAGTACTTC
TRBJ2-2 | TRBV7-9 | - | - | CASSLQGNLDTGELFF | TGTGCCAGCAGTTTACAGGGTAACCTGGACACCGGGGAGCTGTTTTTT
TRBJ1-5 | TRBV5-6 | few | - | CASSSPVWGSQPQHF | TGTGCCAGCAGCTCCCCCGTGTGGGGTTCTCAGCCCCAGCATTTT
TRBJ2-1 | TRBV10-3 | - | - | CAVIADSYNEQFF | TGTGCCGTCATAGCGGACTCCTACAATGAGCAGTTCTTC
TRBJ1-5 | TRBV7-9 | - | - | CASSLARVSGDQPQHF | TGTGCCAGCAGCTTAGCCAGGGTTTCGGGCGATCAGCCCCAGCATTTT
TRBJ2-3 | TRBV9 | - | - | CARYLPLRYCSWSTDTQYF | TGTGCCAGGTATCTTCCCCTCCGCTACTGTAGTTGGAGCACAGATACGCAGTATTTT
TRBJ1-2 | TRBV28 | few | - | CASSVRQYGYTF | TGTGCCAGCAGTGTACGACAGTATGGCTACACCTTC
TRBJ1-2 | TRBV29-1 | - | - | CSVEEAGLSYGYTF | TGCAGCGTTGAAGAAGCAGGCCTGAGCTATGGCTACACCTTC
TRBJ1-2 | TRBV6-1 | - | - | CASSEDTLLYGYTF | TGTGCCAGCAGTGAGGACACGCTTCTATATGGCTACACCTTC
TRBJ1-2 | TRBV7-8 | - | - | CASSPVLEYGYTF | TGTGCCAGCAGCCCGGTCCTTGAGTATGGCTACACCTTC
TRBJ1-2 | TRBV5-1 | - | TRBD1 | CASSRGQGIFYGYTF | TGCGCCAGCAGCCGGGGACAGGGGATATTCTATGGCTACACCTTC
TRBJ1-2 | TRBV10-3 | - | TRBD1 | CASSYRQGRDGYTF | TGTGCCAGCAGTTACCGACAGGGAAGGGATGGCTACACCTTC
TRBJ2-2 | TRBV19 | - | - | CASSIGLGRTGELFF | TGTGCCAGTAGTATAGGACTGGGCCGGACTGGGGAGCTGTTTTTT
TRBJ2-3 | TRBV5-6 | - | - | CASSFRQSTDTQYF | TGTGCCAGCAGCTTTAGACAGAGCACAGATACGCAGTATTTT
TRBJ2-7 | TRBV6-5 | - | TRBD1 | CASSRDREYEQYF | TGTGCCAGCAGTAGAGACAGGGAGTACGAGCAGTACTTC
TRBJ2-7 | TRBV7-9 | - | TRBD1 | CASSSGQGGVFYEQYF | TGTGCCAGCAGCTCGGGACAGGGAGGGGTGTTCTACGAGCAGTACTTC
TRBJ2-3 | TRBV5-4 | - | TRBD2 | CASSIPSGGALVADTQYF | TGTGCCAGCAGCATCCCTAGCGGGGGGGCCTTAGTGGCAGATACGCAGTATTTT
TRBJ1-2 | TRBV19 | - | TRBD1 | CASSIRGTGQAF | TGTGCCAGTAGTATAAGAGGGACGGGACAGGCCTTC
TRBJ1-3 | TRBV18 | - | TRBD1 | CASSPAGWTGGNTIYF | TGTGCCAGCTCACCCGCCGGATGGACAGGGGGAAACACCATATATTTT
TRBJ2-1 | TRBV4-1 | - | - | CASSQDRRTDYNEQFF | TGCGCCAGCAGCCAAGATCGCAGGACAGACTACAATGAGCAGTTCTTC
TRBJ2-1 | TRBV7-9 | - | - | CASSREGNEQFF | TGTGCCAGCAGCAGGGAAGGCAATGAGCAGTTCTTC
TRBJ2-7 | TRBV7-2 | - | - | CASSLITGRFYEQYF | TGTGCCAGCAGCTTAATTACAGGAAGGTTCTACGAGCAGTACTTC
TRBJ1-1 | TRBV19 | - | TRBD1 | CASSIGTGDENTEAFF | TGTGCCAGTAGTATAGGGACAGGGGATGAGAACACTGAAGCTTTCTTT
TRBJ1-2 | TRBV20-1 | - | - | CSASTGHGYTF | TGCAGTGCTTCTACAGGGCATGGCTACACCTTC
TRBJ2-5 | TRBV4-1 | - | - | CASSHPGRGRGTQYF | TGCGCCAGCAGCCACCCCGGACGGGGGCGAGGGACCCAGTACTTC
TRBJ2-1 | TRBV21-1 | - | - | CASSKAGGAPTSRKNNEQFF | TGTGCCAGCAGCAAAGCCGGGGGAGCCCCGACTAGCCGGAAGAACAATGAGCAGTTCTTC
TRBJ1-2 | TRBV10-3 | few | TRBD1 | CAISPRQGNGYTF | TGTGCCATCAGTCCAAGACAGGGAAATGGCTACACCTTC
TRBJ2-7 | TRBV4-2 | - | TRBD1 | CASSLDRGRYEQYF | TGTGCCAGCAGCTTGGACAGGGGAAGGTACGAGCAGTACTTC
TRBJ1-1 | TRBV5-1 | - | - | CASSFYTGSEAFF | TGCGCCAGCAGCTTTTACACGGGCTCTGAAGCTTTCTTT